This paragraph reports one T cell receptor (beta chain). Its antigen is currently unknown. Clones were sequenced by immunoSEQ multiplex PCR, and TCRdb holds only the in-frame ones, with some missing. The sample lists 80,000 to 85,000 clones, around 80% occurring once. V lost 2 bases, J lost 7 bases, and 17 bases lay in between. Germline loops: CDR1 SGHTA, CDR2 FQGNSA. This CDR3 has 15 amino acids. Systemic immunosuppression or autoimmune disease history was grounds to exclude patients. These data originate in a study of OX40 agonist ivuxolimab in advanced cancers. As for the study in general: The study treated patients with ivuxolimab, an agonistic anti-OX40 (CD134) antibody.

The study, taken as a whole, reports: Fewer expanded clones were found on average in CD4+ than in CD8+ T cells. Antigen specificity was not determined for the expanded peripheral T cells.

This sample comprised CD4+ or CD8+ T cells sorted from blood, obtained in a trial of the OX40 agonist ivuxolimab. The chain recombines TRBV7-2 with TRBJ1-1; D might be TRBD1 (5 bases). This clonotype originated in an adult with an advanced solid tumor such as melanoma, head and neck, liver or kidney cancer. CDR3: CASSLFWDGPIEAFF. Written as DNA, the CDR3 is TGTGCCAGCAGCTTATTCTGGGACGGGCCGATTGAAGCTTTCTTT.